These 22 T cell receptor beta chains came from one sample sequenced in a study of blood T cells in healthy people across ages. A second PCR of roughly 7 to 11 cycles used a sample-barcoded 5' primer and a J-beta primer mix. TCRdb itself ran the 5' RACE reads through MiXCR, one entry per CDR3 protein. The table includes over 300,000 distinct CDR3 sequences, roughly half detected once. Sequencing was carried out using blood. The source is a man in his 60s in good health.

Here the CDR3 DNA reads TGCAGTGCTGAAAAAGGACAGGGAGGGGGAGAGACCCAGTACTTC. Protein sequence: CSAEKGQGGGETQYF. The chain recombines TRBV20-1 with TRBJ2-4; D might be TRBD1 (8 bases). The DNA end is a closer match to TRBJ2-5, so the J assignment may be wrong. The CDR3 is 15 amino acids. CDR1 is DFQATT, CDR2 SNEGSKA, per germline (reference sequence).

This chain uses TRBV5-1 with TRBJ2-5, with TRBD1 as a possible D gene (5 bases). The germline V gene has CDR1 SGHRS and CDR2 YFSETQ. CDR3 length: 15 amino acids. Trimming left V 0 bases short and J 1 base short, with 10 bases between. This chain's CDR3 is CASSLVGRAQETQYF. In nucleotides, the CDR3 is TGCGCCAGCAGCTTGGTTGGCAGGGCCCAAGAGACCCAGTACTTC.

This clonotype was counted a few times. The rearrangement uses TRBV7-2 and TRBJ2-2, with 15 nucleotides matching TRBD2. J was trimmed by 1 base and V by 3 bases; bases with no gene match: 9. CDR1 and CDR2 (germline): SGHTA, FQGNSA. The CDR3 sequence is 20 residues long. This CDR3 reads CASSFRTSGRALKNTGELFF. CDR3 bases: TGTGCCAGCAGCTTCCGGACTAGCGGGAGGGCCCTCAAGAACACCGGGGAGCTGTTTTTT.

Of note for this clonotype: Mismatch with germline at one junction end may stem from a read error. The V and J genes are TRBV29-1 and TRBJ2-7; a weak D match, TRBD2 (5 bases). Germline assignment: CDR1 SQVTM and CDR2 ANQGSEA. The CDR3 contains 13 residues. The CDR3 coding sequence is TGCGGCGTTGAGGGCAGTAGCTCCTACGAGCAGTACTTC. It translates to CGVEGSSSYEQYF.

The chain links TRBV19 to TRBJ2-3; the D gene is possibly TRBD2 (5 bases). Trimming stripped 3 bases from V and 0 bases from J, with 10 bases between. The germline V gene encodes CDR1 LNHDA and CDR2 SQIVND (reference sequence). The CDR3 sequence is 15 residues long. The CDR3 sequence: CASSISGGSTDTQYF. CDR3 nucleotide sequence: TGTGCCAGTAGTATCAGCGGCGGCAGCACAGATACGCAGTATTTT.

The chain recombines TRBV12-3 or TRBV12-4 with TRBJ2-4; no clear D. Trimming stripped 3 bases from V and 9 bases from J, with 15 bases between. The CDR3 sequence is 14 residues long. CDR3 nucleotide sequence: TGTGCCAGCAGTTTGGTTAGCCCCTCGGCCATTCAGTACTTC. Translation gives CASSLVSPSAIQYF.

The chain links TRBV9 to TRBJ1-5; D unresolved. Germline-derived CDR1 and CDR2 are SGDLS and YYNGEE. The CDR3 runs to 15 residues. Trimming removed 4 bases at V and 0 bases at J, with 11 bases between. CDR3: CASSISGDSNQPQHF. In nucleotides, the CDR3 is TGTGCCAGCAGCATATCTGGGGATAGCAATCAGCCCCAGCATTTT. The variable domain in full, completed from reference TRBV9 and TRBJ1-5, reads DSGVTQTPKHLITATGQRVTLRCSPRSGDLSVYWYQQSLDQGLQFLIQYYNGEERAKGNILERFSAQQFPDLHSELNLSSLELGDSALYFCASSISGDSNQPQHFGDGTRLSIL.

The table lists this clonotype with a few counts. A read error may explain this, as a much larger clone is one base away. The V and J genes are TRBV28 and TRBJ1-2; no reliable D call. Trimming cost V 4 bases and J 3 bases, with 6 bases left between them. The CDR3 runs 12 residues. Per the germline V gene, CDR1 is MDHEN and CDR2 is SYDVKM. The CDR3 spells CASSYPDYGYTF. Written as DNA, the CDR3 is TGTGCCAGCAGTTACCCGGACTATGGCTACACCTTC.

The DNA of the CDR3 is TGTGCCAGTACCGTGGGGGATGTTAACACTGAAGCTTTCTTT. Translating gives CASTVGDVNTEAFF. This rearrangement joins TRBV19 to TRBJ1-1; D might be TRBD1 (5 bases). Between the trimmed V and J ends, which lost 7 bases and 2 bases, there was a span of 14 bases. The CDR3 is made up of 14 amino acids. Germline lookup yields CDR1 LNHDA and CDR2 SQIVND (reference sequence).

In its sample, this clonotype was seen a few times. The rearrangement joins TRBV29-1 to TRBJ2-5, with D possibly matching TRBD1 (7 bases). Germline assignment: CDR1 SQVTM and CDR2 ANQGSEA. V lost 4 bases and J lost 0, with 12 bases in between. CDR3 size: 14 residues. The CDR3 DNA reads TGCAGCGTTGTGGAGGGGGCCTACCAAGAGACCCAGTACTTC. Translated: CSVVEGAYQETQYF.

This chain joins TRBV3-1 and TRBJ2-7; 9 nucleotides match TRBD1. Germline CDR1 reads LGHDT; CDR2 reads YNNKEL (reference sequence). J gave up 6 bases and V 6 bases, and 12 bases lay outside the gene matches. This CDR3 has 15 residues. CDR3 bases: TGTGCCAGCAGTGAACGGACAGGGGTGGCGCCCGAGCAGTACTTC. Its protein product is CASSERTGVAPEQYF.

This clonotype was seen ten or more times. The chain is built from TRBV7-2 and TRBJ2-5; weak D call: TRBD1 (6 bases). Germline values: CDR1 SGHTA, CDR2 FQGNSA. CDR3 size: 14 residues. The germline V and J ends were trimmed by 5 bases and 2 bases, with 12 bases remaining between them. CDR3 coding DNA: TGTGCCAGCAGCCTATGGGGGCAGCAAGAGACCCAGTACTTC. This encodes CASSLWGQQETQYF. The whole variable domain, filled in from reference TRBV7-2 and TRBJ2-5, reads GAGVSQSPSNKVTEKGKDVELRCDPISGHTALYWYRQSLGQGLEFLIYFQGNSAPDKSGLPSDRFSAERTGGSVSTLTIQRTQQEDSAVYLCASSLWGQQETQYFGPGTRLLVL.

V gene TRBV5-6 combines with J gene TRBJ1-2; 10 bases agree with TRBD1. V shed 2 bases, J shed 8 bases, and the junction held 9 bases outside the gene matches. The CDR3 loop spans 15 amino acids. Germline V gene lookup returns CDR1 SGHDT and CDR2 YYEEEE. The CDR3 protein is CASSFPGQGPRGYTF. The CDR3 DNA follows: TGTGCCAGCAGCTTTCCGGGACAGGGGCCTCGGGGCTACACCTTC.

This chain joins TRBV7-9 and TRBJ2-4; 10 bases match TRBD1. The J call could be wrong; TRBJ2-7 is a better fit for the DNA end. The CDR3 is made up of 15 amino acids. Germline lookup yields CDR1 SEHNR and CDR2 FQNEAQ (reference sequence). The CDR3 here is CASNSPGQGHYEQYF. The CDR3, as DNA: TGTGCCAGCAATTCGCCGGGACAGGGGCACTACGAGCAGTACTTC.

This clonotype was recorded once. Its ends do not fully match the called genes, so a read error is possible. This chain links TRBV7-9 with TRBJ1-2, with D maybe TRBD1 (6 bases). This CDR3 spans 14 amino acids. Germline V gene data show CDR1 as SEHNR and CDR2 as FQNEAQ (reference sequence). In DNA form, the CDR3 reads TGCGCCAGCAGCCGGCGGGGGGCGAACTATGGCTACACCTTC. As protein: CASSRRGANYGYTF.

Note on this clonotype: Being one base from a much bigger clone, this may be a read error. The V call is TRBV30, the J call TRBJ2-1, with 13 positions matching TRBD2. The DNA end is more similar to TRBJ2-7, so the J call may be wrong. The CDR3 has 15 amino acids. CDR1 is GTSNPN, CDR2 SVGIG, per germline (reference sequence). The CDR3 region is CAWNSGLAGYNEQYF. CDR3 coding DNA: TGTGCCTGGAATTCGGGACTAGCGGGGTACAATGAGCAGTACTTC.

V and J are TRBV29-1 and TRBJ2-1; tentatively, D is TRBD1 (5 bases). The CDR3 extends over 15 amino acids. CDR1 and CDR2 from the germline V gene are SQVTM and ANQGSEA. Trimming cost V 3 bases and J 0 bases, with 12 bases left between them. The CDR3 loop reads CSVDNPRGSYNEQFF. The CDR3 DNA is TGCAGCGTTGACAACCCAAGGGGCTCCTACAATGAGCAGTTCTTC.

The gene calls are TRBV3-1 and TRBJ1-1; D call uncertain. The germline CDR1 and CDR2 sequences are LGHDT and YNNKEL (reference sequence). The CDR3 runs to 13 residues. V was clipped by 0 bases and J by 8 bases, with 10 bases between them. CDR3 sequence (DNA): TGTGCCAGCAGCCAAGAATCCACAGCCGAAGCTTTCTTT. Amino acid sequence: CASSQESTAEAFF.

This clonotype was seen a few times. The chain employs TRBV28 and TRBJ1-1; unclear D gene. The CDR3 is 12 amino acids. The V gene's germline CDR1 is MDHEN and CDR2 SYDVKM. V lost 3 bases, J lost 6 bases, and 8 bases lay in between. The CDR3 region has the DNA TGTGCCAGCAGTTTCGTGGATTCTGAAGCTTTCTTT. Protein sequence: CASSFVDSEAFF.

Details on this clonotype: It may be a read error: a sequence one base away is much more abundant. The chain combines TRBV12-3 or TRBV12-4 with TRBJ2-7; D possibly uses TRBD1 or TRBD2 (6 bases each). V was trimmed by 2 bases and J by 0 bases, leaving 8 bases between them. The CDR3 is 14 residues long. The CDR3 DNA reads TGTGCCAGCAGTTTAAGGGGGGCCTCCTACGAGCAGTACTTC. Encoded protein: CASSLRGASYEQYF.

For this clonotype: One end of the junction fails to match germline, which may point to a read error. This rearrangement joins TRBV5-8 to TRBJ2-3; D is possibly TRBD2 (6 bases). The CDR3 length is 15 residues. Germline V gene sequence: CDR1 SGHTS, CDR2 YDEGEE. DNA for the CDR3: TGTGCCAGCAGTGGTTGGCGGGATGGCACAGAGACGCAGTATTTT. Amino acid sequence: CASSGWRDGTETQYF.

This clonotype was detected a few times. This chain joins TRBV29-1 and TRBJ1-2; 7 bases are shared with TRBD1. With 6 bases clipped from V and 8 bases from J, the junction kept 6 bases outside the gene matches. The germline V gene has CDR1 SQVTM and CDR2 ANQGSEA. The CDR3 is made up of 11 amino acids. CDR3 DNA sequence: TGCAGCGTGACAGGGCCGAGGGGCTACACCTTC. Translating it yields CSVTGPRGYTF.